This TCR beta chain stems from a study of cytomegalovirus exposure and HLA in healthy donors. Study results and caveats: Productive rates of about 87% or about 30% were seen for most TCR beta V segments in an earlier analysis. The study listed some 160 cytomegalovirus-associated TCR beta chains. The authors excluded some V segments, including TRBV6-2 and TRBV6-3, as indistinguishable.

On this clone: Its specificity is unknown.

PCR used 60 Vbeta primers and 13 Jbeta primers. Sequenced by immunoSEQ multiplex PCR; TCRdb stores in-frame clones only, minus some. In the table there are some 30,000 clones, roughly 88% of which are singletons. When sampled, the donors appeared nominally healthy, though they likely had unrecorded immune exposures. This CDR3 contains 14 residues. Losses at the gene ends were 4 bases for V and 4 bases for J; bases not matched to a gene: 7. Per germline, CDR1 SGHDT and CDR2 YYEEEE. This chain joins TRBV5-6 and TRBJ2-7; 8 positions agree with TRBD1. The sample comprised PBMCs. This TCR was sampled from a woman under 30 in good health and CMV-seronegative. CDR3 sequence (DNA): TGTGCCAGCAGCGGACCCAGGGGGCGGTACGAGCAGTACTTC. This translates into CASSGPRGRYEQYF.